This T cell receptor beta chain emerged from a study of T cells in women clearing cervical HPV infection. Trimming took off 7 bases at V and 1 base at J, with 14 bases between the two ends. The germline V gene has CDR1 SQVTM and CDR2 ANQGSEA. The CDR3 length is 14 residues. Whole-study findings and limits: Timing of associations relative to infection is unclear; T-cell subsets were not isolated.

On this clone: Its specificity is unknown. From the germline J gene comes the end of the CDR3, since the read stops 3 residues before it.

Some clones are missing from TCRdb's copy, which holds only in-frame ones; the method was immunoSEQ multiplex PCR. This sample carries tens of thousands of clones, with 9.5% to 10% going to the ten biggest clones. The source material was blood buffy coat. This clonotype originated in a woman aged 18-69 years with a cervical HPV16 infection that either progressed to CIN3+ or cleared (not recorded which). The V gene is TRBV29-1, the J gene TRBJ1-3, with D perhaps TRBD1 (5 bases). CDR3 sequence reads: CSARTQESGNTIYF. The CDR3 DNA, read in part, is TGCAGCGCTCGAACACAGGAATCTGGAAACACC.